This T cell receptor beta chain was sequenced for a study of PD-1 blockade in classical Hodgkin lymphoma. The study, taken as a whole, reports: Although disease activity or prior therapy may be involved, causes of the repertoire differences remain undefined.

CDR1 is SGHKS and CDR2 is YYEKEE in the germline V gene (reference sequence). The CDR3 has 17 residues. V gave up 1 base and J gave up 3 bases, with 17 bases separating them. Time point of the sample: cycle 4 day 1 (C4D1), after 6 weeks of nivolumab. With no exception, relapse followed autologous stem cell transplantation in all patients, and brentuximab vedotin exposure varied. Starting with thawed PBMCs, CD4+ T cells were purified by magnetic negative selection. With respect to this clone: Its antigen is unidentified.

Data came from immunoSEQ multiplex PCR; TCRdb stores just in-frame clones and leaves some out. The table includes 25,000 to 35,000 clones, roughly 80% detected once. Sequenced here: CD4+ T cells from blood, sampled before the fourth cycle of nivolumab. The chain combines TRBV5-5 with TRBJ2-4, with a weak D call TRBD1 (7 bases). The sequence was obtained from a human donor with classical Hodgkin lymphoma. The chain's CDR3 is CASSLFPRGTDKNIQYF. CDR3 nucleotide sequence: TGTGCCAGCAGCTTGTTTCCCCGGGGGACAGACAAAAACATTCAGTACTTC.